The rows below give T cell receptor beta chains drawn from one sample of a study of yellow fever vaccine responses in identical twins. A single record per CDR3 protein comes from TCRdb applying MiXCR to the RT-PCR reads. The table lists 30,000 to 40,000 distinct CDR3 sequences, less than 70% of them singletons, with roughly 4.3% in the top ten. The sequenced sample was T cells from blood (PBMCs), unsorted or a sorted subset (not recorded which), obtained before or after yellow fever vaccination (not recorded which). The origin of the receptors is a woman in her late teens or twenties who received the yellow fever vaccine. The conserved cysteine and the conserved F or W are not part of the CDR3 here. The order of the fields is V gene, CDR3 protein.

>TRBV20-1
SAHEGTGYGYT
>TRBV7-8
ASSFAGEYNEQF
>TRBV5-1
ASNFYGSGTVDTGELF
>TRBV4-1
ASSLQPQGGFEKLF
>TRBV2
ASIRGAEAGYT
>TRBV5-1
ASSLGPPRTANYGYT
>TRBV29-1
SATGTDTQY
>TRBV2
ASSDAGGNTIY
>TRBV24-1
ATSENGLQY
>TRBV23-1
ASSQKGDRGRNEQF
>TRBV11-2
ASSLSVLDTQY
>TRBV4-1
ASSQPGQGEGYEQY
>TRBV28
ASSLPPGGQSIEAF
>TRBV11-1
ASSSSSEPQH
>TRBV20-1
SAPGTTNRSSYNSPLH
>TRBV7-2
ASSLAPVLRPQETQY
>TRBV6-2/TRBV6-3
ASSYAPDRVYEQF
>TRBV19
ASSRDAGGYNSPLH
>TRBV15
ATSRATSGSWYEQF
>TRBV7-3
ASSSTYRGAEQF
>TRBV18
ASLLTYNEQF
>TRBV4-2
ASSAGTSGIWEETQY
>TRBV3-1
ASSQQGQSFTNTGELF
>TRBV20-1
SPTNTGELF
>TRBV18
ASSRLSSGGETQY
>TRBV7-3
ASSVRLAGDADTQY
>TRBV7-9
ASTISPERYGYT
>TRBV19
ASSPPTTGTGNTIY
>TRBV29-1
SVMTGHEQY
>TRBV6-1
ASRAPLGLSSYNEQF
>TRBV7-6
ASSLGEYTEAF
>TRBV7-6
ASSLDPQGRYEQY
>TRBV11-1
APREPDNEQF
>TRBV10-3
AISDRVGTEAF
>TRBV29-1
SVEVRSVRAQY
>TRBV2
ASSDATSRSEQY
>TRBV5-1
ASSLDGASSGKLF
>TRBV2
ASSGRGNQPQH
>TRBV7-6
ASSLVAGGSEQF
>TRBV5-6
ASSQLAGGKETQY
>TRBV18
ASSLQDWAGELF
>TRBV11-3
ASSLGTSSTDTQY
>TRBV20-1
SARDLASAYNEQF
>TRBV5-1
ASSLAGTREQF
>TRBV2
ASSKHTRDSITYEQY
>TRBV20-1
SARGAGDNEQF
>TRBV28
ASSFLRGAKNIQY
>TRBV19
ASSMTAGRMIRETQY
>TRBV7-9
ASSPVAGPSGNEQF
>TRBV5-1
ASSPSGQGARNEQF
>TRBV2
ASSEPRASSNQPQH